This T cell receptor beta chain was obtained from a study of blood T cell repertoires in COVID-19. Study information: Material from acute and convalescent COVID-19 was sourced from the United States, Italy and Spain. PBMCs, B-cell-depleted T cells, or T cells were the source of the cDNA or gDNA that made up the material.

This clone was counted once. Per the authors' pipeline: Using reference gene primer amplification, nucleated cell counts were estimated. Produced via immunoSEQ multiplex PCR; TCRdb's table is partial and in-frame only. V, J and clone size are taken as reported in that table, and D and trimming were inferred from the DNA itself. The sample records under 450,000 clones, about 80% being singletons. The CDR3 totals 14 residues. Germline V gene data show CDR1 as MDHEN and CDR2 as SYDVKM. Trimming at V came to 2 bases and at J to 4 bases, leaving 3 bases not matched to a gene. This receptor was taken from a human donor with acute or convalescent COVID-19. The donor label of this sample is uncertain. J is TRBJ2-5 and V is TRBV28, with 8 nucleotides matching TRBD2. The material sequenced was peripheral blood. CDR3 DNA sequence: TGTGCCAGCAGTTTAGCGGGGGGTTCAGAGACCCAGTACTTC. Translating gives CASSLAGGSETQYF.